Following are 18 T cell receptor beta chains from one sample sequenced in a study of T cell repertoires in cytomegalovirus infection. TCRdb re-analysed the reads in MiXCR, keeping a single row per CDR3 protein. The sample lists about 770,000 distinct CDR3 sequences, 25% to 35% seen once, with 13% in the top ten. Antigen specificity for these receptors is unknown. The sample consisted of cultured CD8+ T cells from PBMCs, taken from culture after CMV antigen stimulation. Receptor source: a human donor in good health (CMV status not recorded). Some clones in this sample may be carry-over from other donors' samples.

This clonotype was seen a handful of times. V is TRBV7-9 and J is TRBJ2-5; 8 bases align to TRBD2. Germline CDR1 SEHNR, CDR2 FQNEAQ (reference sequence). CDR3 length: 15 amino acids. The V segment lost 4 bases and the J segment 4 bases; nucleotides outside the gene matches: 8. CDR3 amino acids: CASSSDSGRGETQYF. In nucleotides, the CDR3 is TGTGCCAGCAGCTCGGACAGCGGGAGAGGAGAGACCCAGTACTTC. Full variable domain (rest looked up from reference TRBV7-9 and TRBJ2-5): DTGVSQNPRHKITKRGQNVTFRCDPISEHNRLYWYRQTLGQGPEFLTYFQNEAQLEKSRLLSDRFSAERPKGSFSTLEIQRTEQGDSAMYLCASSSDSGRGETQYFGPGTRLLVL.

This clonotype has a count of ten or more. This sequence may be a read error, since a much larger clone differs from it by one base. This chain joins TRBV7-9 and TRBJ2-1; D unclear. The CDR3 contains 13 residues. Germline V gene sequence: CDR1 SEHNR, CDR2 FQNEAQ (reference sequence). Trimming removed 4 bases from V and 0 bases from J, with 4 bases in between. The CDR3: CASSSRSYNEQFF. Written as DNA, the CDR3 is TGTGCCAGCAGCTCCCGCTCCTACAATGAGCAGTTCTTC.

This clonotype was detected only a few times. This chain links TRBV12-3 or TRBV12-4 with TRBJ2-1; D is undetermined. Trimming pared 2 bases from V and 0 bases from J, leaving 8 bases between. There are 15 residues in the CDR3. DNA for the CDR3: TGTGCCAGCAGTTTATCACCTTACTCCTACAATGAGCAGTTCTTC. Its protein is CASSLSPYSYNEQFF.

The chain uses TRBV5-8 and TRBJ1-1, with D possibly TRBD1 on 5 matching bases. The CDR3 spans 16 residues. V was clipped by 2 bases and J by 3 bases, with 17 bases between them. CDR1 and CDR2 (germline): SGHTS, YDEGEE. The CDR3 protein is CASSFIVPGLDTEAFF. CDR3 bases: TGTGCCAGCAGCTTCATTGTTCCAGGGCTCGACACTGAAGCTTTCTTT.

This clonotype appeared once. CDR3 amino acids: CASSQELGTEAFF. The CDR3 DNA reads as TGCGCCAGCAGCCAAGAATTGGGCACTGAAGCTTTCTTT. The rearrangement uses TRBV4-3 and TRBJ1-1, with D unresolved. The V and J ends lost 0 bases and 4 bases respectively, with 6 bases between them. Per germline, CDR1 LGHNA and CDR2 YSLEER. The CDR3 runs 13 residues.

This clonotype was counted between two and nine times. The chain links TRBV4-1 to TRBJ1-1; D gene unclear. The CDR3 covers 15 residues. V was pared by 0 bases and J by 3 bases, with 11 bases between. Looked up from germline, CDR1 is MGHRA and CDR2 is YSYEKL. CDR3: CASSQDSAADTEAFF. The CDR3 nucleotides read TGCGCCAGCAGCCAAGATTCGGCAGCTGACACTGAAGCTTTCTTT.

This clonotype was seen a handful of times. The chain is built from TRBV28 and TRBJ1-1; 7 bases are a match to TRBD1. Germline trimming cut 4 bases from V and 1 base from J; bases unmatched to any gene: 6. The CDR3 is 15 residues long. CDR1 and CDR2 from the germline V gene are MDHEN and SYDVKM. CDR3 sequence: CASSSRQGGNTEAFF. CDR3 coding DNA: TGTGCCAGCAGTTCTAGACAGGGAGGGAACACTGAAGCTTTCTTT.

Here the CDR3 DNA reads TGTGCCAGCCCCGCGGGGCAGGGTGAAGGAGCTTTCTTT. It is translated as CASPAGQGEGAFF. The V and J genes are TRBV2 and TRBJ1-1, with D perhaps matching TRBD1 (5 bases). This CDR3 region has 13 residues. V dropped 8 bases and J dropped 10 bases, with 20 bases sitting between them. CDR1 is SNHLY, CDR2 FYNNEI, per germline. Drawing the rest from reference TRBV2 and TRBJ1-1, the complete variable domain is EPEVTQTPSHQVTQMGQEVILRCVPISNHLYFYWYRQILGQKVEFLVSFYNNEISEKSEIFDDQFSVERPDGSNFTLKIRSTKLEDSAMYFCASPAGQGEGAFFGQGTRLTVV.

The chain couples TRBV6-6 to TRBJ2-4; perhaps TRBD1 as D (6 bases). V dropped 6 bases and J dropped 1 base, with 16 bases sitting between them. Germline-derived CDR1 and CDR2 are MNHNY and SVGAGI (reference sequence). The CDR3 totals 16 residues. The CDR3, as DNA: TGTGCCAGCAGGGCTTACAGGGTCTTCGCCAAAAACATTCAGTACTTC. This sequence encodes CASRAYRVFAKNIQYF.

V gene TRBV7-9 combines with J gene TRBJ2-3; D uncertain. The V gene's germline CDR1 is SEHNR and CDR2 FQNEAQ (reference sequence). This CDR3 spans 14 amino acids. V was clipped by 6 bases and J by 1 base, with 11 bases between them. The CDR3: CASSHRARTDTQYF. In nucleotides, the CDR3 is TGTGCCAGCAGTCACCGGGCACGCACAGATACGCAGTATTTT.

This clonotype showed up just once. The gene calls are TRBV19 and TRBJ2-3; either TRBD1 or TRBD2 may supply D (6 bases each). The V gene lost 2 bases and the J gene lost 4 bases, with 7 bases spanning the gap. The CDR3 is made up of 13 amino acids. Germline-derived CDR1 and CDR2 are LNHDA and SQIVND (reference sequence). CDR3 DNA: TGTGCCAGTAGTATAAGGGGGGCAGATACGCAGTATTTT. Its protein product is CASSIRGADTQYF.

This clonotype has just a few counts. The rearrangement uses TRBV25-1 and TRBJ2-4; 8 bases line up with TRBD1. From germline, CDR1 is MGHDK and CDR2 SYGVNS. J gave up 4 bases and V 6 bases, and 11 bases lay outside the gene matches. This CDR3 region has 16 residues. CDR3 residues: CASSAKRTGQKNIQYF. Written as DNA, the CDR3 is TGTGCCAGCAGCGCCAAAAGGACAGGGCAGAAAAACATTCAGTACTTC.

A few counts support this clonotype. The V gene is TRBV7-9, the J gene TRBJ1-1; 9 positions agree with TRBD1. The CDR3 runs 16 residues. CDR1 and CDR2 (germline): SEHNR, FQNEAQ (reference sequence). V lost 1 base and J lost 7; bases outside the gene matches: 10. Here the CDR3 reads CASSLEPVGQGIEAFF. The CDR3 region has the DNA TGTGCCAGCAGCTTAGAACCCGTCGGACAGGGGATTGAAGCTTTCTTT.

The DNA for the CDR3 is TGCAGCGTTGAAGATAAGGGGGACGAGCAGTACTTC. As protein: CSVEDKGDEQYF. The chain joins TRBV29-1 to TRBJ2-7; perhaps TRBD1 as D (6 bases). V gave up 0 bases and J gave up 5 bases, with 8 bases separating them. This CDR3 region has 12 residues. CDR1 is SQVTM, CDR2 ANQGSEA, per germline.

A few counts support this clonotype. CDR3 protein: CASSWRTSGFVGELFF. The DNA of the CDR3 is TGCGCCAGCAGCTGGAGGACTAGTGGCTTCGTCGGGGAGCTGTTTTTT. This chain links TRBV5-1 with TRBJ2-2, with 7 bases matching TRBD2. The CDR3 is made up of 16 amino acids. Germline-derived CDR1 and CDR2 are SGHRS and YFSETQ. The V gene end was trimmed by 3 bases and the J gene end by 7 bases; junction bases not matched to a gene: 12.

The rearrangement links TRBV19 to TRBJ1-1; D might be TRBD1 (5 bases). Per germline, CDR1 LNHDA and CDR2 SQIVND (reference sequence). The ends were cut back, 9 bases at V and 1 base at J, with 15 bases in the middle. The CDR3 runs to 14 residues. As DNA, the CDR3 is TGTGCCAGCTCCTCCAGGGTTTCGAACACTGAAGCTTTCTTT. Amino acid sequence: CASSSRVSNTEAFF.

The J gene is TRBJ2-1, the V gene TRBV6-1; 13 bases align to TRBD2. V shed 0 bases, J shed 14 bases, and the junction held 7 bases outside the gene matches. This CDR3 is built from 15 residues. The germline V gene has CDR1 MNHNS and CDR2 SASEGT. The CDR3 region has the DNA TGTGCCAGCAGTGAAGCCGGGACTAGCGGGGATGGAAAGTTCTTC. Its protein product is CASSEAGTSGDGKFF.

The table lists this clonotype with a count of one. This could be a read error, since a much larger clone is one nucleotide away. The rearrangement links TRBV7-1 to TRBJ1-5, with 7 bases fitting TRBD1. TRBV7-1 is known as an ORF, though its function is uncertain. CDR3 length equals 15 residues. Unmatched junction bases numbered 7, after V lost 5 bases and J lost 3 bases. CDR3 sequence: CASSPQGVDNQPQHF. In nucleotides, the CDR3 is TGTGCCAGCAGCCCCCAGGGGGTGGACAATCAGCCCCAGCATTTT.